This TCR beta chain was recorded in a study of blood T cell repertoires in COVID-19 (dated by TCRdb to the early 2020s). For the wider study: The collaborator samples originated in the United States, Italy and Spain and spanned the acute and convalescent phases of COVID-19. Where HLA class I and class II types were available, the types were taken from metadata supplied by the sample provider, not from assay-based typing. Sample metadata almost always included a de-identified subject ID, COVID-19 status, age in years and sex. The dataset comprised deeply sampled blood TCRbeta repertoires from subjects exposed to, actively infected with, or recovered from COVID-19. Samples came from the ongoing ImmuneRACE study (first 160 participants) plus 1,254 subjects from 6 global collaborators. The prospective study material was composed of cDNA or gDNA derived from T cells, B-cell-depleted T cells, or PBMCs. A freely available public database, intended as a resource for researchers studying the immune response to SARS-CoV-2, is where the repertoires were released.

Study-wide findings and limitations: The quantity of clinical and demographic metadata differed by source and by participant and was supplied without curation.

CDR1 MNHEY and CDR2 SMNVEV were looked up in the germline V gene (reference sequence). Spanning cysteine to phenylalanine, the CDR3 consists of 14 amino acids. Of the read, only the CDR3 DNA is kept; its 42 bases are in frame from base 1. Germline trimming: 10 bases from V, 2 bases from J; junction bases outside gene matches: 8. A remark on this clone: It has no known antigen specificity. No much larger clone exists at a distance of one base, and base qualities are not known.

The immunoSEQ Assay, a bias-controlled multiplex PCR, was used to amplify TCRbeta CDR3 regions from genomic DNA. On the authors' methods: Within the assay, amplification of reference gene primers was used to estimate how many nucleated cells each sample contained. To quantify the absolute abundance of each unique TCRbeta CDR3 rearrangement, sequence reads were collapsed and filtered. For each sample, productive Simpson clonality was calculated by taking the square root of Simpson's diversity index across productive rearrangements. TCRdb's version of the immuneACCESS table is confined to in-frame rearrangements and falls short of the full clone set. An unresolved V gene accounts for under half of the shortfall where checked; the remainder is of unknown origin. V and J calls and clone size are those listed in that table; D and trimming were worked out from the DNA. Present in this sample are about 170,000 clones, about 80% of which were seen just once. The ten largest clones take up roughly 3% of the sample.

Whole blood was collected in K2EDTA tubes by collaborating institutions according to the institutions' own protocols. For TCRbeta analysis, collaborator samples were shipped as frozen whole blood, as isolated PBMCs, or as DNA extracted from either sample type. The clonotype originates from a human donor with acute or convalescent COVID-19. The donor label of this sample is uncertain. The chain is encoded by TRBV27 joined to TRBJ2-7, and 10 bases in between align with TRBD2. Material: peripheral blood. The nucleotide sequence is given as TGTGCCATCCCGAGGACTAGCGGAACCTACGAGCAGTACTTC. Translated, this gives CAIPRTSGTYEQYF.